What follows are 19 T cell receptor beta chains derived from one specimen sequenced in a study of OX40 agonist ivuxolimab in advanced cancers. Sequencing was performed with immunoSEQ multiplex PCR; in TCRdb, only in-frame clones are kept and a portion is missing. The table has around 60,000 clones, about nine tenths seen once; the top ten hold roughly 17%. The sequenced sample was CD4+ or CD8+ T cells sorted from blood, obtained in a trial of the OX40 agonist ivuxolimab. All receptors derive from an adult with an advanced solid tumor such as melanoma, head and neck, liver or kidney cancer.

This chain links TRBV9 with TRBJ2-2; either TRBD1 or TRBD2 may fit D (5 bases each). The germline V gene has CDR1 SGDLS and CDR2 YYNGEE. Between the trimmed V and J ends, which lost 0 bases and 5 bases, there was a span of 14 bases. The CDR3 covers 16 residues. The CDR3 is CASSVDPGPGTGELFF. As DNA, the CDR3 is TGTGCCAGCAGCGTAGACCCGGGGCCCGGGACCGGGGAGCTGTTTTTT.

The V call is TRBV5-1, the J call TRBJ2-7, with TRBD1 matching 7 bases. In germline, CDR1 is SGHRS, CDR2 YFSETQ. V trimming: 2 bases; J trimming: 0 bases; junction bases outside the gene matches: 8. CDR3 size: 16 residues. DNA for the CDR3: TGCGCCAGCAGCTTCAACCGGGACAGAGGCTCCTACGAGCAGTACTTC. Translating gives CASSFNRDRGSYEQYF.

This clone was counted between two and nine times. V gene TRBV7-8 combines with J gene TRBJ2-1, with 8 bases that match TRBD2. From germline, CDR1 is SGHVS and CDR2 FQNEAQ. The CDR3 totals 11 residues. The V segment lost 5 bases and the J segment 12 bases; nucleotides outside the gene matches: 3. CDR3 region: CASSPGGGQFF. The CDR3 DNA reads TGTGCCAGCAGCCCCGGGGGGGGGCAGTTCTTC.

The chain couples TRBV10-2 to TRBJ1-1; D not resolved. The CDR3 consists of 15 residues. V was trimmed by 3 bases and J by 0 bases, leaving 11 bases between them. Germline-derived CDR1 and CDR2 are WSHSY and SAAADI. The CDR3 region is CASSDPGRVNTEAFF. The CDR3 DNA follows: TGCGCCAGCAGTGACCCCGGACGAGTGAACACTGAAGCTTTCTTT.

The genes are TRBV7-8 and TRBJ1-6; D is perhaps TRBD1 (5 bases). Trimming took 2 bases from V and 7 from J, leaving 12 bases between them. Germline V gene data show CDR1 as SGHVS and CDR2 as FQNEAQ. This CDR3 has 15 residues. The CDR3 nucleotides are TGTGCCAGCAGCTTACATCAGGGAGTGAATTCACCCCTCCACTTT. It translates to CASSLHQGVNSPLHF.

The CDR3 reads CASSYSGGTQPQHF. The DNA for the CDR3 is TGTGCCAGCAGTTACTCGGGGGGCACGCAGCCCCAGCATTTT. The chain employs TRBV6-6 and TRBJ1-5, with a tentative D call TRBD1 (6 bases). This CDR3 is 14 amino acids long. V shed 0 bases and J shed 7 bases, with 10 bases lying between them. Germline loops: CDR1 MNHNY, CDR2 SVGAGI (reference sequence).

The chain carries TRBV5-6 and TRBJ1-5; 7 bases align to TRBD1. With V trimmed by 4 bases and J by 9 bases, 10 bases remained unmatched. CDR1 is SGHDT and CDR2 is YYEEEE in the germline V gene. This CDR3 has 14 residues. CDR3 sequence: CASSRTGEVTPQHF. DNA for the CDR3: TGTGCCAGCAGCCGTACAGGGGAGGTTACGCCCCAGCATTTT.

The CDR3: CASSQGLAGLSYEQYF. As DNA, the CDR3 is TGCGCCAGCAGCCAAGGACTAGCGGGCCTCTCCTACGAGCAGTACTTC. V and J are TRBV5-1 and TRBJ2-7, with 11 positions matching TRBD2. The trim removed 4 bases at V and 0 bases at J, leaving 6 bases unmatched. This CDR3 contains 16 residues. Germline-derived CDR1 and CDR2 are SGHRS and YFSETQ.

The rearrangement joins TRBV6-5 to TRBJ2-5, with D unresolved. CDR1 is MNHEY and CDR2 is SVGAGI in the germline V gene. This CDR3 has 11 residues. V lost 6 bases, J lost 5 bases, and 7 bases lay in between. CDR3 protein: CASRAVETQYF. For the CDR3, the DNA is TGTGCCAGCAGAGCAGTGGAGACCCAGTACTTC.

This rearrangement joins TRBV19 to TRBJ2-5; tentatively, D is TRBD1 or TRBD2 (6 bases each). CDR3 size: 14 residues. V lost 8 bases and J 1 base, leaving 14 bases between the germline ends. Germline CDR1 and CDR2: LNHDA and SQIVND (reference sequence). The CDR3 bases are TGTGCCAGTGCCGCAGGGGACTTCCAAGAGACCCAGTACTTC. Residues: CASAAGDFQETQYF.

The chain employs TRBV28 and TRBJ2-1, with 10 positions matching TRBD2. V was pared by 5 bases and J by 7 bases, with 5 bases of the junction left unmatched. Germline V gene data show CDR1 as MDHEN and CDR2 as SYDVKM. CDR3 size: 14 residues. The DNA for the CDR3 is TGTGCCAGCAGTAGCGGGAGGGATAGGAATGAGCAGTTCTTC. Residues: CASSSGRDRNEQFF.

This chain uses TRBV4-1 with TRBJ2-1, with a tentative D call TRBD1 (5 bases). Deletions cut 0 bases from V and 8 bases from J, with 14 bases between. Germline CDR1 and CDR2: MGHRA and YSYEKL. This CDR3 spans 15 amino acids. This CDR3 reads CASSQDWAGLDEQFF. As DNA, the CDR3 is TGCGCCAGCAGCCAAGATTGGGCAGGGTTGGATGAGCAGTTCTTC.

This sequence joins TRBV27 and TRBJ2-5; 14 positions agree with TRBD2. The CDR3 runs to 19 residues. Per the germline V gene, CDR1 is MNHEY and CDR2 is SMNVEV (reference sequence). With V trimmed by 4 bases and J by 1 base, 11 bases remained unmatched. Here the CDR3 DNA reads TGTGCCAGCAGTTCCCTGACTAGCGGGAGGGCCGGAGGCCAAGAGACCCAGTACTTC. Translating it yields CASSSLTSGRAGGQETQYF.

The rearrangement uses TRBV5-4 and TRBJ2-1, with D perhaps matching TRBD1 or TRBD2 (5 bases each). The CDR3 has 13 amino acids. Germline CDR1 is SGHNT and CDR2 is YYREEE (reference sequence). V lost 4 bases to trimming and J lost 8 bases, with 13 bases between them. The DNA of the CDR3 is TGTGCCAGCAGCCCCAGGTGGGGGTATGAGCAGTTCTTC. This gives the protein CASSPRWGYEQFF.

The V and J genes are TRBV6-6 and TRBJ2-1, with D possibly matching TRBD2 (5 bases). The CDR3 consists of 15 residues. V dropped 4 bases and J dropped 0 bases, with 10 bases sitting between them. CDR1 and CDR2 (germline): MNHNY, SVGAGI (reference sequence). CDR3 protein: CASSSRRSSYNEQFF. For the CDR3, the DNA is TGTGCCAGCAGTTCCCGGAGGAGCTCCTACAATGAGCAGTTCTTC.

The gene calls are TRBV6-6 and TRBJ2-2; no clear D gene. Trimming removed 6 bases from V and 2 bases from J, with 7 bases in between. From germline, CDR1 is MNHNY and CDR2 SVGAGI (reference sequence). The CDR3 runs 13 residues. The CDR3 DNA follows: TGTGCCAGCAGGGGGTCAAACACCGGGGAGCTGTTTTTT. This codes for CASRGSNTGELFF.

The chain joins TRBV6-1 to TRBJ2-2, with TRBD1 as a possible D gene (7 bases). The CDR3 runs to 17 residues. V lost 3 bases, J lost 5 bases, and 19 bases lay in between. CDR1 is MNHNS and CDR2 is SASEGT in the germline V gene. CDR3 nucleotide sequence: TGTGCCAGCAGTGAGCGAAAAGTCCAGGGGGGAACCGGGGAGCTGTTTTTT. It encodes CASSERKVQGGTGELFF.

The chain employs TRBV10-2 and TRBJ2-7, with 7 nucleotides matching TRBD1. Germline CDR1 WSHSY, CDR2 SAAADI. V lost 6 bases to trimming and J lost 2 bases; unmatched junction nucleotides: 7. This CDR3 contains 14 residues. Written as DNA, the CDR3 is TGCGCCAGCAGACGCCCGGGACAGACCTACGAGCAGTACTTC. Translation: CASRRPGQTYEQYF.

The chain combines TRBV4-2 with TRBJ2-1; D unresolved. Trimming removed 0 bases at V and 8 bases at J, with 8 bases between. Looked up from germline, CDR1 is LGHNA and CDR2 is YNFKEQ. The CDR3 is made up of 13 amino acids. CDR3 sequence (DNA): TGTGCCAGCAGCCAAGATAGGGCCGATGAGCAGTTCTTC. Amino acids: CASSQDRADEQFF.